This TCR beta chain was identified during a study of cytomegalovirus exposure and HLA in healthy donors. Study at large: The use of the same platform for the 100 to 150 validation repertoires and the 550 to 850 first-cohort repertoires was reported by a later analysis. Overall study results and limits: Investigators reported 150 to 200 TCR beta chains as tied to cytomegalovirus. In the 120 validation repertoires, about 94% of cluster scores exceeded 0, per a later analysis.

Donors came from a validation cohort of over a hundred subjects, distinct from the first 666-subject cohort. CDR1 is SGHTA and CDR2 is FQGNSA in the germline V gene. The CDR3 sequence is 14 residues long. The junction had 4 bases not matched to a gene; V was cut back by 2 bases and J by 3 bases. In the case of this clone: The antigen remains unidentified.

Sequencing was performed with immunoSEQ multiplex PCR; in TCRdb, only in-frame clones are kept and a portion is missing. The sample has over 150,000 clones, approximately 86% seen once; the top ten hold 20% to 25%. V gene TRBV7-2 combines with J gene TRBJ2-7; 7 bases are a match to TRBD1. This TCR was recovered from a man aged 18 to 30 in good health and CMV-seropositive. Sample: PBMCs. The CDR3 sequence is CASSLSAGGYEQYF. The CDR3 region has the DNA TGTGCCAGCAGCTTATCGGCAGGGGGCTACGAGCAGTACTTC.